One T cell receptor beta chain is described in this entry. Its antigen is not known. Germline lookup yields CDR1 SGHTA and CDR2 FQGTGA. CDR3 size: 14 residues. V lost 5 bases, J lost 6 bases, and 6 bases stayed unmatched. Some clones are missing from TCRdb's copy, which holds only in-frame ones; the method was immunoSEQ multiplex PCR. The sample has some 2.3 million clones, over 90% seen once; the top ten hold approximately 0.4%. This record belongs to a study of shared clonotypes between healthy human individuals. Study at large: Each donor had three CD4 naive, three CD4 memory, two CD8 naive and one CD8 memory plate. The study, taken as a whole, reports: An anticipated effect of sequencing depth on clonotype sharing among donors was recognized.

Sequenced input: naive CD4+ T cells from PBMCs. As to subset: CD45RA+ positively selected. The V call is TRBV7-3, the J call TRBJ2-1; 8 nucleotides align to TRBD1. The clonotype comes from a man aged 18-30 years in good health. Some clones in this sample may be carry-over from other donors' samples. In nucleotides, the CDR3 is TGTGCCAGCAGCCCCGGACAGGGCTTCAATGAGCAGTTCTTC. It encodes CASSPGQGFNEQFF.